The T cell receptor (beta chain) described here comes from a study of blood T cell repertoires in COVID-19. Using immunoSEQ multiplex PCR, the repertoire was profiled, and TCRdb retains in-frame clones only, with some absent. The data contain roughly 570,000 clones, roughly nine tenths of them singletons. Germline loops: CDR1 MRHNA, CDR2 SNTAGT. The CDR3 is 13 amino acids. The ends lost 6 bases at V and 7 bases at J; junction bases unmatched: 4. Sequences were obtained from peripheral blood. The clonotype comes from a woman between 50 and 59 years old with COVID-19, enrolled during active disease. V is TRBV6-4 and J is TRBJ2-2, with 8 bases that match TRBD1. The CDR3 DNA sequence: TGTGCCAGCAGCCGACAGGGGAACGGGGAGCTGTTTTTT. The encoded protein is CASSRQGNGELFF.